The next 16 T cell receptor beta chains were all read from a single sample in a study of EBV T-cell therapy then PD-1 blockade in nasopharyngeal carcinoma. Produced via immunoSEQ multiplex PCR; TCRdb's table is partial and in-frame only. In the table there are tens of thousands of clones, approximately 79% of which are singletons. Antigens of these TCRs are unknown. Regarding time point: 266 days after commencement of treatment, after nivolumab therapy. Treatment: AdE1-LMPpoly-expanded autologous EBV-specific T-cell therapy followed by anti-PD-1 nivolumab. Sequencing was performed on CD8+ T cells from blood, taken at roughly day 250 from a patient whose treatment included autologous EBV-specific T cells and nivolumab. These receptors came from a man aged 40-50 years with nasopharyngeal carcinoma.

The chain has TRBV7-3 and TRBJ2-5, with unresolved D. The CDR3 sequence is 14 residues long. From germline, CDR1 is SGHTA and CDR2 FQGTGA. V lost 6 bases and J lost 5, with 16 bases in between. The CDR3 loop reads CASSPPGPSETQYF. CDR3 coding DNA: TGTGCCAGCAGTCCCCCCGGGCCCTCGGAGACCCAGTACTTC.

The CDR3 region has the DNA TGTGCCACCAGCATATCCCCGGGGGGGGGCCAACAGCCCCAGCATTTT. Its translation is CATSISPGGGQQPQHF. The chain combines TRBV15 with TRBJ1-5; perhaps TRBD1 as D (6 bases). This CDR3 has 16 amino acids. Trimming removed 4 bases from V and 7 bases from J, with 20 bases in between. Germline CDR1 reads LNHNV; CDR2 reads YYDKDF (reference sequence). Complete variable domain (other parts from reference TRBV15 and TRBJ1-5): DAMVIQNPRYQVTQFGKPVTLSCSQTLNHNVMYWYQQKSSQAPKLLFHYYDKDFNNEADTPDNFQSRRPNTSFCFLDIRSPGLGDTAMYLCATSISPGGGQQPQHFGDGTRLSIL.

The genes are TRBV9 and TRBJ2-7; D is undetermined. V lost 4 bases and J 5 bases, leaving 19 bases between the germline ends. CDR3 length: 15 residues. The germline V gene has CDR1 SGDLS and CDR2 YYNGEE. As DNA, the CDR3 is TGTGCCAGCAGCCTTAGTGGGTTAAAGGGCAACGAGCAGTACTTC. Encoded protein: CASSLSGLKGNEQYF.

The CDR3 bases are TGTGCCAGCAGCCAAGAGTTAGCGGGGGGGTACGAGCAGTACTTC. As protein: CASSQELAGGYEQYF. The chain combines TRBV4-2 with TRBJ2-7, with 11 nucleotides matching TRBD2. The CDR3 runs 15 residues. Germline V gives CDR1 LGHNA, CDR2 YNFKEQ. The junction had 2 bases not matched to a gene; V was cut back by 0 bases and J by 4 bases.

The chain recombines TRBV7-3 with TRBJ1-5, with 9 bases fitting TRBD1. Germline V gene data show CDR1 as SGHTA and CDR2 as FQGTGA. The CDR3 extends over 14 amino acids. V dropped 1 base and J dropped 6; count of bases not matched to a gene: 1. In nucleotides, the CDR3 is TGTGCCAGCAGCTTAAGGACAGGGGCTCAGCCCCAGCATTTT. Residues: CASSLRTGAQPQHF.

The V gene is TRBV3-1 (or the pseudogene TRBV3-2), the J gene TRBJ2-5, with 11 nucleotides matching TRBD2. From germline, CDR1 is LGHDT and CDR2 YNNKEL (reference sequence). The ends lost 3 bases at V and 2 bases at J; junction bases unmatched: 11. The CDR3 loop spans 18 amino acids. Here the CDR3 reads CASSQEGDRLAGQETQYF. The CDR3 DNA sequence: TGTGCCAGCAGCCAGGAGGGGGATCGACTAGCGGGGCAAGAGACCCAGTACTTC.

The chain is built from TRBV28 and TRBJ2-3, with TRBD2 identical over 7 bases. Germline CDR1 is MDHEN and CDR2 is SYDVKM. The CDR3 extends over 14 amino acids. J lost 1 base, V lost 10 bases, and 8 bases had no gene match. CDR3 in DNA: TGTGCCACCCGAGTTGCGGGGGGCACAGATACGCAGTATTTT. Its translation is CATRVAGGTDTQYF.

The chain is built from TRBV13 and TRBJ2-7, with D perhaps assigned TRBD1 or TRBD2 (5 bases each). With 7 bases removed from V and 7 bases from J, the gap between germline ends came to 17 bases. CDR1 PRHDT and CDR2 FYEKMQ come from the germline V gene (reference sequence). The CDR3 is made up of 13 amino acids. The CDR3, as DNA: TGTGCCAGCACCTCTTGGGGCCGGGGAGAGCAGTACTTC. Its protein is CASTSWGRGEQYF.

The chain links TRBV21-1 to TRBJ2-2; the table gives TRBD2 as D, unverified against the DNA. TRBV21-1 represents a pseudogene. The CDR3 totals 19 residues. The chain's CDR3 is CASSKALRMRGGNTGELFF. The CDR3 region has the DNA TGTGCCAGCAGCAAAGCGCTGAGAATGCGGGGGGGTAACACCGGGGAGCTGTTTTTT.

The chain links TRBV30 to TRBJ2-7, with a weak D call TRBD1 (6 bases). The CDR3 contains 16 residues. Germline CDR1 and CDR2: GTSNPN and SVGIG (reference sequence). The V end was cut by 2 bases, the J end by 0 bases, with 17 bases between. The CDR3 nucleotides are TGTGCCTGGAGTTTAAACACAGGGTTCAGCTCCTACGAGCAGTACTTC. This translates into CAWSLNTGFSSYEQYF.

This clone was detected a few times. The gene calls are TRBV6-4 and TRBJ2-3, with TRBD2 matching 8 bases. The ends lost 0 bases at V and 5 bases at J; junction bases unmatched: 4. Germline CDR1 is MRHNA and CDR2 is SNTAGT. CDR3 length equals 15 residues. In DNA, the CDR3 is TGTGCCAGCAGTGACTCTAGCGGGGAGATAGATACGCAGTATTTT. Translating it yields CASSDSSGEIDTQYF.

CDR3 DNA: TGTGCCATCAGTGAGCCAGGACTAGCGGGGGATCGTCAGACCCAGTACTTC. This codes for CAISEPGLAGDRQTQYF. This rearrangement joins TRBV10-3 to TRBJ2-5, with 13 bases that match TRBD2. CDR1 ENHRY and CDR2 SYGVKD come from the germline V gene. The CDR3 loop spans 17 amino acids. The junction had 9 bases not matched to a gene; V was cut back by 2 bases and J by 6 bases.

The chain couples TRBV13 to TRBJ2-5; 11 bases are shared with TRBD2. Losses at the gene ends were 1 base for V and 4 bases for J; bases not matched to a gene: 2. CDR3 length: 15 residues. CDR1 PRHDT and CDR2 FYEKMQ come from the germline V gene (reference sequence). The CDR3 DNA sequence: TGTGCCAGCAGCTTAGTACTAGCGGGGGTAGAGACCCAGTACTTC. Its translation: CASSLVLAGVETQYF.

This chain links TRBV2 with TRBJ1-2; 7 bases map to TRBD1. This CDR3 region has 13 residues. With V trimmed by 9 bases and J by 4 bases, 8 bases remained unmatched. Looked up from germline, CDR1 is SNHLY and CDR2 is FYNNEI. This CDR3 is CARRTGTAYGYTF. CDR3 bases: TGTGCCAGAAGAACCGGGACAGCCTATGGCTACACCTTC.

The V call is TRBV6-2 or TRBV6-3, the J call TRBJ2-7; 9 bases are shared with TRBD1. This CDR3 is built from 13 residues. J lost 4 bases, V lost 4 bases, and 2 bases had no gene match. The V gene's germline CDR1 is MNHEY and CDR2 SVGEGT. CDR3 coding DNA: TGTGCCAGCAGTTGGACAGGGGAGTACGAGCAGTACTTC. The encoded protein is CASSWTGEYEQYF.

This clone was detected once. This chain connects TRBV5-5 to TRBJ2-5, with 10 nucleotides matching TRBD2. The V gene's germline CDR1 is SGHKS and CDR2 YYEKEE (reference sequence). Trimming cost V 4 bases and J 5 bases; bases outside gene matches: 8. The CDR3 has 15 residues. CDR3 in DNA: TGTGCCAGCAGCCAAGCGGGGGGGCGAGGTGAGACCCAGTACTTC. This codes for CASSQAGGRGETQYF.